The source of this T cell receptor beta chain is a study of CD8 T cells in Susac syndrome. The study sequenced TCR beta in blood CD8+ and CD4+ T cells. TEMRA cells were FACS-enriched, while CD8+ and CD4+ T cells were negatively isolated. CDR1 is ENHRY, CDR2 SYGVKD, per germline. Trimming removed 6 bases from V and 8 bases from J, with 7 bases in between. The CDR3 spans 11 residues. Random hexamers were used to reverse transcribe the RNA input (about 0.5 to 1 ug). Each CDR3 protein gets one entry after TCRdb re-called the immunoSEQ multiplex PCR reads with MiXCR. There are roughly 120,000 distinct CDR3 sequences in the sample; approximately 93% occur only once, and about 0.09% lies in the top ten.

The V call is TRBV10-3, the J call TRBJ1-4, with a tentative D call TRBD1 (5 bases). Sequencing input: CD4+ T cells from PBMCs. This TCR was recovered from a human donor with multiple sclerosis. The CDR3 region is CAIRKGEKLFF. In DNA, the CDR3 is TGTGCCATCAGGAAGGGGGAAAAACTGTTTTTT.